Following are 17 T cell receptor beta chains from one sample sequenced in a study of PD-1 blockade in classical Hodgkin lymphoma. Some clones are missing from TCRdb's copy, which holds only in-frame ones; the method was immunoSEQ multiplex PCR. Among around 13,000 clones listed, around 84% were seen once. There was relapse after autologous stem cell transplantation in every patient, and there was variation in brentuximab vedotin exposure. The material was peripheral blood mononuclear cells (PBMCs), obtained at baseline. The receptors shown here come from a human donor with classical Hodgkin lymphoma.

The chain joins TRBV6-1 to TRBJ2-7, with D uncertain. In germline, CDR1 is MNHNS, CDR2 SASEGT. Trimming removed 3 bases at V and 5 bases at J, with 14 bases between. The CDR3 contains 14 residues. The CDR3 is CASSEGRMLNEQYV. The CDR3 bases are TGTGCCAGCAGTGAGGGCAGAATGCTGAACGAGCAGTACGTC.

Only one count was recorded for this clone. The chain combines TRBV25-1 with TRBJ2-3, with 14 positions matching TRBD2. Germline lookup yields CDR1 MGHDK and CDR2 SYGVNS. V shed 10 bases, J shed 4 bases, and the junction held 1 base outside the gene matches. The CDR3 sequence is 13 residues long. CDR3 residues: CATGLAGADTQYF. The CDR3 nucleotides are TGTGCCACGGGACTAGCGGGAGCAGATACGCAGTATTTT.

This clone was detected only a few times. The genes are TRBV19 and TRBJ1-4, with a possible D match to TRBD1 (5 bases). The V end lost 3 bases, the J end lost 3 bases, and 11 bases lay between the germline ends. There are 15 residues in the CDR3. Germline CDR1 LNHDA, CDR2 SQIVND (reference sequence). This CDR3 reads CASSMRGAANEKLFF. CDR3 nucleotide sequence: TGTGCCAGTAGTATGAGGGGAGCAGCTAATGAAAAACTGTTTTTT.

The chain recombines TRBV9 with TRBJ2-7; 8 bases are shared with TRBD1. CDR1 and CDR2 (germline): SGDLS, YYNGEE. With V trimmed by 2 bases and J by 2 bases, 6 bases remained unmatched. The CDR3 length is 15 residues. Here the CDR3 reads CASSVGQGRTYEQYF. In DNA form, the CDR3 reads TGTGCCAGCAGCGTCGGACAGGGTAGAACCTACGAGCAGTACTTC.

V usage is TRBV27 and J usage is TRBJ2-1; 8 nucleotides align to TRBD2. Germline V gene data show CDR1 as MNHEY and CDR2 as SMNVEV (reference sequence). The CDR3 covers 16 residues. The J segment lost 3 bases and the V segment lost 5 bases, leaving 9 bases of the junction unmatched. CDR3 nucleotides: TGTGCCAGCAGTACCCCCCGGCGGGGGGACTACAATGAGCAGTTCTTC. It translates to CASSTPRRGDYNEQFF.

J is TRBJ2-7 and V is TRBV19, with D possibly matching TRBD2 (6 bases). Trimming stripped 4 bases from V and 5 bases from J, with 18 bases between. The CDR3 spans 15 residues. Germline V gives CDR1 LNHDA, CDR2 SQIVND (reference sequence). The DNA of the CDR3 is TGTGCCAGTAGTAGGGCGGGAATATTTCCCGACGAGCAGTACTTC. Its translation: CASSRAGIFPDEQYF. The variable domain in full, with the rest retrieved from reference TRBV19 and TRBJ2-7, is DGGITQSPKYLFRKEGQNVTLSCEQNLNHDAMYWYRQDPGQGLRLIYYSQIVNDFQKGDIAEGYSVSREKKESFPLTVTSAQKNPTAFYLCASSRAGIFPDEQYFGPGTRLTVT.

The rearrangement joins TRBV23-1 to TRBJ2-4; 7 nucleotides match TRBD1. TRBV23-1 is known as an ORF, though its function is uncertain. Unmatched junction bases numbered 8, after V lost 0 bases and J lost 6 bases. This CDR3 region has 16 residues. In DNA form, the CDR3 reads TGCGCCAGCAGTCAATCGGGACAGAGGGGGATAAACATTCAGTACTTC. It codes for CASSQSGQRGINIQYF.

The V and J genes are TRBV5-8 and TRBJ1-2; possible D gene TRBD1, 5 bases. Trimming took 0 bases from V and 0 from J, leaving 12 bases between them. Germline V gene sequence: CDR1 SGHTS, CDR2 YDEGEE. The CDR3 is 16 residues long. The CDR3 DNA is TGTGCCAGCAGCTTGGAGGGGACCCTTACTAACTATGGCTACACCTTC. Encoded protein: CASSLEGTLTNYGYTF.

The chain uses TRBV7-2 and TRBJ1-5, with D perhaps matching TRBD1 (5 bases). V was trimmed by 1 base and J by 4 bases, leaving 8 bases between them. CDR1 is SGHTA and CDR2 is FQGNSA in the germline V gene. This CDR3 spans 14 amino acids. CDR3 DNA: TGTGCCAGCAGCTTAGGGGGGATGAATCAGCCCCAGCATTTT. It translates to CASSLGGMNQPQHF.

The CDR3 sequence: CASSRLNTEAFF. As DNA, the CDR3 is TGTGCCAGCAGTCGACTGAACACTGAAGCTTTCTTT. J is TRBJ1-1 and V is TRBV6-1; D unclear. The V gene lost 5 bases and the J gene lost 0 bases, with 4 bases spanning the gap. Germline CDR1 MNHNS, CDR2 SASEGT. The CDR3 spans 12 residues.

This clone was found a few times. This rearrangement joins TRBV19 to TRBJ2-7; TRBD1 matches 7 bases. The J segment lost 5 bases and the V segment lost 5 bases, leaving 12 bases of the junction unmatched. Germline values: CDR1 LNHDA, CDR2 SQIVND (reference sequence). The CDR3 loop spans 15 amino acids. CDR3 in amino acids: CASSLRDRVFDEQYF. The CDR3 DNA reads TGTGCCAGTAGTCTCCGTGACAGGGTGTTCGACGAGCAGTACTTC.

The V gene is TRBV18, the J gene TRBJ2-6, with TRBD1 matching over 7 bases. The CDR3 is made up of 17 amino acids. Germline-derived CDR1 and CDR2 are KGHSH and LQKENI. V lost 3 bases, J lost 4 bases, and 9 bases stayed unmatched. The DNA of the CDR3 is TGTGCCAGCTCACCTAAGGACAGGCTTACCGGGGCCAACGTCCTGACTTTC. Translating gives CASSPKDRLTGANVLTF.

The chain combines TRBV9 with TRBJ1-1; no definite D call. Germline V lookup: CDR1 SGDLS, CDR2 YYNGEE. The length of the CDR3 is 15 residues. V lost 2 bases, J lost 0 bases, and 11 bases lay in between. This CDR3 reads CASSVTPRLNTEAFF. In DNA, the CDR3 is TGTGCCAGCAGCGTGACACCGCGACTGAACACTGAAGCTTTCTTT.

This chain joins TRBV4-1 and TRBJ1-5; D may be TRBD1 (5 bases). From germline, CDR1 is MGHRA and CDR2 YSYEKL. This CDR3 region has 13 residues. Trimming stripped 4 bases from V and 3 bases from J, with 7 bases between. The CDR3 sequence: CASSRQNNQPQHF. The CDR3 region has the DNA TGCGCCAGCAGCCGACAGAACAATCAGCCCCAGCATTTT.

The gene calls are TRBV27 and TRBJ2-3; 10 bases match TRBD1. Germline-derived CDR1 and CDR2 are MNHEY and SMNVEV (reference sequence). J lost 4 bases, V lost 6 bases, and 7 bases had no gene match. This CDR3 comprises 15 residues. CDR3 sequence: CASSTGQGIADTQYF. The CDR3, as DNA: TGTGCCAGCAGCACGGGACAGGGGATCGCAGATACGCAGTATTTT.

The count of this clone is one. J is TRBJ1-4 and V is TRBV5-1; maybe TRBD1 (6 bases). Germline CDR1 SGHRS, CDR2 YFSETQ. CDR3 length equals 17 residues. With 4 bases removed from V and 0 bases from J, the gap between germline ends came to 16 bases. CDR3 sequence reads: CASSRGGAVATNEKLFF. For the CDR3, the DNA is TGCGCCAGCAGCCGAGGGGGGGCCGTTGCAACTAATGAAAAACTGTTTTTT.

V and J are TRBV6-1 and TRBJ1-5; D remains unclear. The CDR3 has 12 amino acids. Germline V gene data show CDR1 as MNHNS and CDR2 as SASEGT. Trimming removed 8 bases from V and 0 bases from J, with 5 bases in between. For the CDR3, the DNA is TGTGCCAGCGGGTATAGCAATCAGCCCCAGCATTTT. It yields the protein CASGYSNQPQHF.